This T cell receptor (beta chain) was retrieved from a study of cytomegalovirus exposure and HLA in healthy donors. PCR was performed using 60 Vbeta and 13 Jbeta primers. TCRdb's table, derived via immunoSEQ multiplex PCR, lists solely in-frame clones and lacks some. This sample carries around 150,000 clones, roughly 80% of them seen once, and the ten largest clones take 10% to 12%. Germline CDR1 SNHLY, CDR2 FYNNEI. The CDR3 loop spans 16 amino acids. V was shortened by 8 bases and J by 4 bases, with 22 bases between the two germline ends. Sequencing used PBMCs. This clonotype was obtained from a man aged 18 to 35 in good health and CMV-seropositive. The gene calls are TRBV2 and TRBJ2-3; maybe TRBD2 (6 bases). CDR3 coding DNA: TGTGCCAGCCGAAACCAGGCTACTAGCATCGCAGATACGCAGTATTTT. Translated: CASRNQATSIADTQYF.